The following is a TCR beta chain sequence with its context. Its target is not known. The data originate from a study of shared clonotypes between healthy human individuals. Study at large: Aged 18 to 49, the donors were two women and a few men. Every donor yielded three CD4 naive, three CD4 memory, two CD8 naive and one CD8 memory plate. Study-level findings and limits: It was expected that sequencing depth would affect clonotype sharing among donors. Only blood samples were collected, and tissue repertoires likely differ.

CD45RO-negative, CCR7-selected cells formed the naive CD8 fraction, which excluded terminally differentiated effector memory CD45RA+ cells. The protocol was immunoSEQ multiplex PCR, while the TCRdb copy is restricted to in-frame clones and leaves out a portion. The sample lists around 2.1 million clones, under 95% seen once, with 1.5% to 2% in the top ten. The trim removed 8 bases at V and 3 bases at J, leaving 9 bases unmatched. CDR1 SNHLY and CDR2 FYNNEI come from the germline V gene. The CDR3 sequence is 14 residues long. Sequences were obtained from naive CD8+ T cells from PBMCs. The V gene is TRBV2, the J gene TRBJ2-7, with 8 nucleotides matching TRBD1. The source is a man between 18 and 35 years old in good health. Some clones in this sample may be carry-over from other donors' samples. The CDR3: CASSVRDRIYEQYF. CDR3 sequence (DNA): TGTGCCAGCTCCGTACGGGACAGGATCTACGAGCAGTACTTC.